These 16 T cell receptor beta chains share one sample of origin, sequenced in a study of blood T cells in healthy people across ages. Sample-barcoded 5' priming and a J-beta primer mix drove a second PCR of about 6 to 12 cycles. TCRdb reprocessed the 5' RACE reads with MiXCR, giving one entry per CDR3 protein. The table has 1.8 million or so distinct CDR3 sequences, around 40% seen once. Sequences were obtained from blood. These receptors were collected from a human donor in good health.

CDR3 nucleotide sequence: TGTGCCACCAGCCCTTCCCCGGGACAGGCAACAACTAACTATGGCTACACCTTC. Translating gives CATSPSPGQATTNYGYTF. The chain couples TRBV15 to TRBJ1-2, with 8 bases identical to TRBD1. Trimming took 5 bases from V and 0 from J; bases not matched to a gene: 14. CDR1 LNHNV and CDR2 YYDKDF come from the germline V gene (reference sequence). The CDR3 loop spans 18 amino acids. The whole variable domain, remainder taken from reference TRBV15 and TRBJ1-2, is DAMVIQNPRYQVTQFGKPVTLSCSQTLNHNVMYWYQQKSSQAPKLLFHYYDKDFNNEADTPDNFQSRRPNTSFCFLDIRSPGLGDTAMYLCATSPSPGQATTNYGYTFGSGTRLTVV.

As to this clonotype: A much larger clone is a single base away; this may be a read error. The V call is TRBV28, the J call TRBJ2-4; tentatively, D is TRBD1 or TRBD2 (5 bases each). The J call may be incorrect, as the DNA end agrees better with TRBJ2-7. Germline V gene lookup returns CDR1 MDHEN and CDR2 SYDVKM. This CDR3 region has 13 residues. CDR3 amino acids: CAGSPGHGAEQYF. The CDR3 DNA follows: TGTGCCGGCAGTCCAGGCCACGGGGCCGAGCAGTACTTC.

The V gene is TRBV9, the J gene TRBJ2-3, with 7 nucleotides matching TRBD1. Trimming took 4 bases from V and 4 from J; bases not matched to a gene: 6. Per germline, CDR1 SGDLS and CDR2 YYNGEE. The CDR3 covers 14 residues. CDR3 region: CASSPQGVADTQYF. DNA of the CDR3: TGTGCCAGCAGCCCCCAGGGGGTGGCAGATACGCAGTATTTT.

The CDR3 here is CASSQGGDRGPGEAFF. The CDR3 DNA is TGTGCCAGCAGCCAAGGCGGAGACAGGGGGCCCGGTGAAGCTTTCTTT. The chain has TRBV14 and TRBJ1-1; TRBD1 matches at 10 bases. The CDR3 covers 16 residues. Germline V lookup: CDR1 SGHDN, CDR2 FVKESK. V shed 1 base and J 7 bases; nucleotides not matched to a gene: 9.

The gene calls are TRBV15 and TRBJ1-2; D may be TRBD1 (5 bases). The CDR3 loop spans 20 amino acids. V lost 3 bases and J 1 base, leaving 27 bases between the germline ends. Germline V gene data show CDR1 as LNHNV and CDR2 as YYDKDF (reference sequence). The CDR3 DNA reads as TGTGCCACCAGCAGGGGGGATGTGACAGTTACGAGAAGAGATAACTATGGCTACACCTTC. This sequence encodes CATSRGDVTVTRRDNYGYTF.

The CDR3 nucleotides read TGTGCCAGCAGCCAAGCGACAGGGGTCCACACTGAAGCTTTCTTT. Translated, it gives CASSQATGVHTEAFF. The chain has TRBV4-2 and TRBJ1-1; 8 positions match TRBD1. V was pared by 1 base and J by 3 bases, with 4 bases of the junction left unmatched. Per germline, CDR1 LGHNA and CDR2 YNFKEQ. The CDR3 consists of 15 residues.

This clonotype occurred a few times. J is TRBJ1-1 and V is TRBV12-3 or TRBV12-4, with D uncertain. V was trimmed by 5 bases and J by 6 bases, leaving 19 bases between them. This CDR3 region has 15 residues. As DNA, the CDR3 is TGTGCCAGCAGTCCCCAAACACTGGTTGGAGCTGAAGCTTTCTTT. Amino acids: CASSPQTLVGAEAFF.

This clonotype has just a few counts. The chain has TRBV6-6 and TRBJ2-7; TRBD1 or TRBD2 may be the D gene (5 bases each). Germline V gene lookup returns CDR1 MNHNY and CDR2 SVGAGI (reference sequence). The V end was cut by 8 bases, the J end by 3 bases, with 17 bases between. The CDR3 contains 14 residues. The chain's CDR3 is CASCAGTRYYEQYF. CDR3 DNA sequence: TGTGCCAGCTGTGCCGGGACCCGCTACTACGAGCAGTACTTC.

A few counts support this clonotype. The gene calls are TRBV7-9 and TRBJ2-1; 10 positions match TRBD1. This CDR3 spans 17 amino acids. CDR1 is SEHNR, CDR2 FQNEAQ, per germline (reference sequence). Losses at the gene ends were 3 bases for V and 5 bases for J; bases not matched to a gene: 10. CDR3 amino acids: CASSFGFRDRGNNEQFF. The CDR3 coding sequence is TGTGCCAGCAGCTTCGGGTTCCGGGACAGGGGAAACAATGAGCAGTTCTTC.

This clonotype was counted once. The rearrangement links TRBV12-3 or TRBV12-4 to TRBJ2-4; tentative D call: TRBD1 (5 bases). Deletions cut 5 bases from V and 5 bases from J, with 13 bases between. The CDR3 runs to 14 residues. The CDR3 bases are TGTGCCAGCAGTGGACGGACAATACAAAACATTCAGTACTTC. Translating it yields CASSGRTIQNIQYF.

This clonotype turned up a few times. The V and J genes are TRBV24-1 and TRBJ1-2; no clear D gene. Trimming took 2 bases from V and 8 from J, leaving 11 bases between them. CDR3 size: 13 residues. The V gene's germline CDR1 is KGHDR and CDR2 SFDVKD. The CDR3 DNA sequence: TGTGCCACCAGTGATTCTGGCAGCCCCGGCTACACCTTC. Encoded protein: CATSDSGSPGYTF.

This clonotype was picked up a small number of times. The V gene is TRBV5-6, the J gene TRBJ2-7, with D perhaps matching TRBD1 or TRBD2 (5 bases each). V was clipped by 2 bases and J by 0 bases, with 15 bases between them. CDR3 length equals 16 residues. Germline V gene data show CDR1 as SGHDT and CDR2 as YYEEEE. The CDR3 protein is CASSFGASGLSYEQYF. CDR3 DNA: TGTGCCAGCAGCTTCGGGGCCTCGGGGCTCTCCTACGAGCAGTACTTC.

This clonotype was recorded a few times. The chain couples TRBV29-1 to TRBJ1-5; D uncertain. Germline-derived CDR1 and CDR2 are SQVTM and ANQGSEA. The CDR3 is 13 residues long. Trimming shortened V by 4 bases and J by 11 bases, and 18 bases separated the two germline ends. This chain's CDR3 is CSVVLGGTASQHF. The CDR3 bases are TGCAGCGTTGTGCTGGGAGGAACGGCTTCCCAGCATTTT.

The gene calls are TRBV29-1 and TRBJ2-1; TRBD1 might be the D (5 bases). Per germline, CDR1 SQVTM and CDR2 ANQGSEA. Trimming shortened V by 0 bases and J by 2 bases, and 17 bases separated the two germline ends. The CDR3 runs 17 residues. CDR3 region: CSVEDRVQGIPYNEQFF. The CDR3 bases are TGCAGCGTTGAAGATCGGGTGCAGGGTATACCCTACAATGAGCAGTTCTTC.

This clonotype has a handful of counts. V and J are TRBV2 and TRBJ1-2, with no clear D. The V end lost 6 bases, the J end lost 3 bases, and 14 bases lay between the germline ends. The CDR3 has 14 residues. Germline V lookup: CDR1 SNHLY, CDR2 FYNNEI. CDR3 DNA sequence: TGTGCCAGCAGCGCCGCGGCATCGGACTATGGCTACACCTTC. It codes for CASSAAASDYGYTF.

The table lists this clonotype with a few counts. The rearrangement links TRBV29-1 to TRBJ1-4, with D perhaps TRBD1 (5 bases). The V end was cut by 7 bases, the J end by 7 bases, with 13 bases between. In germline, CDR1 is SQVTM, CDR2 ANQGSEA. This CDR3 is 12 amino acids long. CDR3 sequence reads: CSADDSSEKLFF. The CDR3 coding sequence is TGCAGCGCCGATGACAGTTCTGAAAAACTGTTTTTT. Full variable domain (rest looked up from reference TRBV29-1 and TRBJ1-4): SAVISQKPSRDICQRGTSLTIQCQVDSQVTMMFWYRQQPGQSLTLIATANQGSEATYESGFVIDKFPISRPNLTFSTLTVSNMSPEDSSIYLCSADDSSEKLFFGSGTQLSVL.